One sample yielded the 29 T cell receptor beta chains listed below, sequenced in a study of T cells in localized non-small cell lung cancer. Data came from immunoSEQ multiplex PCR; TCRdb stores just in-frame clones and leaves some out. The table lists 75,000 to 95,000 clones, about 91% of them singletons, with roughly 14% in the top ten. The material sequenced was peripheral blood, taken before any cancer treatment. Receptor source: a man aged 40 to 70 with stage I squamous cell lung carcinoma.

The chain uses TRBV14 and TRBJ1-1; tentative D call: TRBD1 (6 bases). The CDR3 loop spans 17 amino acids. Germline CDR1 is SGHDN and CDR2 is FVKESK. Trimming removed 3 bases at V and 0 bases at J, with 17 bases between. The CDR3 is CASSHRRGTDMNTEAFF. The CDR3 DNA reads TGTGCCAGCAGCCATAGGAGGGGGACTGACATGAACACTGAAGCTTTCTTT.

This sequence joins TRBV6-5 and TRBJ2-1; 7 bases align to TRBD1. The germline gives CDR1 MNHEY, CDR2 SVGAGI. V trimming: 5 bases; J trimming: 3 bases; junction bases outside the gene matches: 1. This CDR3 comprises 13 residues. The CDR3 is CASSRDSYNEQFF. The CDR3 region has the DNA TGTGCCAGCAGTCGGGACAGCTACAATGAGCAGTTCTTC.

V usage is TRBV5-4 and J usage is TRBJ2-1; tentative D call: TRBD2 (8 bases). Germline values: CDR1 SGHNT, CDR2 YYREEE (reference sequence). The CDR3 sequence is 16 residues long. V was shortened by 2 bases and J by 0 bases, with 12 bases between the two germline ends. In nucleotides, the CDR3 is TGTGCCAGCAGCTTCGGGGGGGACAGCTCCTACAATGAGCAGTTCTTC. Amino acid sequence: CASSFGGDSSYNEQFF.

This sequence joins TRBV7-9 and TRBJ1-2; 9 nucleotides match TRBD1. This CDR3 has 15 residues. V gave up 5 bases and J gave up 5 bases; unmatched junction bases: 9. From germline, CDR1 is SEHNR and CDR2 FQNEAQ (reference sequence). Written as DNA, the CDR3 is TGTGCCAGCAGCGTAACAGGGGGCGGTGGATATGGCTACACCTTC. This translates into CASSVTGGGGYGYTF.

The chain uses TRBV11-2 and TRBJ2-1; no clear D gene. The germline gives CDR1 SGHAT, CDR2 FQNNGV. The ends were cut back, 5 bases at V and 7 bases at J, with 6 bases in the middle. CDR3 length: 11 amino acids. CDR3 coding DNA: TGTGCCAGCAGCCGCTGGAATGAGCAGTTCTTC. Translating it yields CASSRWNEQFF.

Written as DNA, the CDR3 is TGCGCCAGCAGCCAGGGTAATGACAATGAGCAGTTCTTC. Encoded protein: CASSQGNDNEQFF. The chain uses TRBV5-1 and TRBJ2-1; perhaps TRBD1 as D (5 bases). Germline V lookup: CDR1 SGHRS, CDR2 YFSETQ. Deletions cut 4 bases from V and 5 bases from J, with 10 bases between. This CDR3 region has 13 residues.

A remark on this clone: A junction boundary mismatches the germline segment, possibly from a read error. Other DNA sequences in the sample encode the same CDR3. CDR3 bases: TGTGCTAGCAGTTCTGTTCAGGGTTCGGGGCAGCCCCAGCATTTT. Its translation: CASSSVQGSGQPQHF. The chain recombines TRBV27 with TRBJ1-5, with D perhaps matching TRBD1 (5 bases). CDR3 length equals 15 residues. Germline V gene data show CDR1 as MNHEY and CDR2 as SMNVEV (reference sequence).

This chain joins TRBV5-6 and TRBJ1-2; D perhaps matches TRBD1 (5 bases). Germline lookup yields CDR1 SGHDT and CDR2 YYEEEE. CDR3 length: 12 residues. V lost 1 base and J lost 8, with 9 bases in between. CDR3 residues: CASSLFQGGYTF. In nucleotides, the CDR3 is TGTGCCAGCAGCTTGTTCCAGGGAGGCTACACCTTC.

The rearrangement uses TRBV27 and TRBJ1-4; 9 bases align to TRBD1. This CDR3 comprises 14 residues. Germline CDR1 and CDR2: MNHEY and SMNVEV (reference sequence). V shed 1 base, J shed 7 bases, and the junction held 1 base outside the gene matches. CDR3 residues: CASSLWDRAEKLFF. The CDR3 bases are TGTGCCAGCAGTTTATGGGACAGGGCTGAAAAACTGTTTTTT.

V and J are TRBV6-5 and TRBJ2-5; D not resolved. CDR1 and CDR2 (germline): MNHEY, SVGAGI. This CDR3 region has 12 residues. V gave up 6 bases and J gave up 4 bases, with 9 bases separating them. The CDR3 nucleotides are TGTGCCAGCAGGAACCCTCGAGAGACCCAGTACTTC. As protein: CASRNPRETQYF.

CDR3 bases: TGTGCCAGCAGTACTTACTACGAGCAGTACTTC. Its translation: CASSTYYEQYF. The chain links TRBV27 to TRBJ2-7, with D unresolved. This CDR3 is built from 11 residues. Germline V gene data show CDR1 as MNHEY and CDR2 as SMNVEV (reference sequence). V was cut by 5 bases and J by 3 bases, with 5 bases left in between.

This clone has only a few counts. The J gene is TRBJ2-5, the V gene TRBV7-2; TRBD1 aligns across 11 bases. This CDR3 spans 14 amino acids. Germline CDR1 SGHTA, CDR2 FQGNSA. After removal of 6 bases from V and 7 bases from J, the junction contained 7 bases not matched to a gene. The CDR3 is CASRRTGTGGTQYF. CDR3 DNA: TGTGCCAGCAGGCGGACCGGGACAGGGGGGACCCAGTACTTC.

The chain recombines TRBV6-5 with TRBJ1-1; D is undetermined. CDR1 and CDR2 (germline): MNHEY, SVGAGI. This CDR3 region has 13 residues. V was trimmed by 6 bases and J by 1 base, leaving 9 bases between them. DNA for the CDR3: TGTGCCAGCAGGTCAGCAAAGAACACTGAAGCTTTCTTT. Translation gives CASRSAKNTEAFF.

V gene TRBV10-2 combines with J gene TRBJ1-3; maybe TRBD1 (6 bases). V lost 2 bases to trimming and J lost 8 bases, with 7 bases between them. CDR3 length equals 12 residues. Germline V gene data show CDR1 as WSHSY and CDR2 as SAAADI. The CDR3 DNA sequence: TGCGCCAGCAGTGAGAGGGGGGACACCATATATTTT. Encoded protein: CASSERGDTIYF.

CDR3 DNA: TGTGCCAGCAGCTTAGGGGCCTCTGGGGCCAACGTCCTGACTTTC. This codes for CASSLGASGANVLTF. This chain uses TRBV7-9 with TRBJ2-6, with no clear D. The germline V gene encodes CDR1 SEHNR and CDR2 FQNEAQ (reference sequence). The CDR3 length is 15 residues. The V and J ends lost 1 base and 0 bases respectively, with 4 bases between them.

This chain connects TRBV4-3 to TRBJ1-5, with D possibly matching TRBD1 (6 bases). Trimming took 3 bases from V and 9 from J, leaving 18 bases between them. Germline V gene data show CDR1 as LGHNA and CDR2 as YSLEER. The CDR3 spans 15 residues. The CDR3 region has the DNA TGCGCCAGCAGCCAGGGGGGGGGCTCCTCGGGGCCCCAGCATTTT. Its translation is CASSQGGGSSGPQHF.

The gene calls are TRBV19 and TRBJ1-2; D is uncertain. Germline lookup yields CDR1 LNHDA and CDR2 SQIVND (reference sequence). V was clipped by 3 bases and J by 0 bases, with 11 bases between them. The CDR3 is 15 residues long. The DNA for the CDR3 is TGTGCCAGTAGTATTCTTAAGGGCGCTAACTATGGCTACACCTTC. It translates to CASSILKGANYGYTF.

The rearrangement links TRBV30 to TRBJ2-7, with D possibly matching TRBD1 (5 bases). CDR1 and CDR2 from the germline V gene are GTSNPN and SVGIG (reference sequence). Trimming shortened V by 3 bases and J by 1 base, and 13 bases separated the two germline ends. CDR3 length equals 14 residues. Here the CDR3 reads CAWSPQGGSYEQYF. In nucleotides, the CDR3 is TGTGCCTGGAGCCCCCAGGGTGGATCCTACGAGCAGTACTTC.

The chain uses TRBV15 and TRBJ2-1; 12 bases are shared with TRBD2. This CDR3 has 17 amino acids. Germline-derived CDR1 and CDR2 are LNHNV and YYDKDF (reference sequence). J gave up 5 bases and V 1 base, and 6 bases lay outside the gene matches. Here the CDR3 reads CATSRVLAGGLNNEQFF. CDR3 in DNA: TGTGCCACCAGCAGAGTACTAGCGGGGGGCCTTAACAATGAGCAGTTCTTC. Full variable domain (outside the CDR3, taken from reference TRBV15 and TRBJ2-1): DAMVIQNPRYQVTQFGKPVTLSCSQTLNHNVMYWYQQKSSQAPKLLFHYYDKDFNNEADTPDNFQSRRPNTSFCFLDIRSPGLGDTAMYLCATSRVLAGGLNNEQFFGPGTRLTVL.

The chain has TRBV27 and TRBJ1-6; the match to TRBD1 covers 10 bases. Germline V gene data show CDR1 as MNHEY and CDR2 as SMNVEV (reference sequence). The V gene end was trimmed by 6 bases and the J gene end by 7 bases; junction bases not matched to a gene: 6. This CDR3 has 15 amino acids. The CDR3 loop reads CASRLDRGRNSPLHF. The CDR3 DNA sequence: TGTGCCAGCAGACTAGACAGGGGGCGGAATTCACCCCTCCACTTT.

Only one count was recorded for this clone. This chain connects TRBV7-8 to TRBJ1-3; D is undetermined. CDR3 length: 14 residues. Trimming left V 2 bases short and J 3 bases short, with 8 bases between. Germline-derived CDR1 and CDR2 are SGHVS and FQNEAQ. CDR3: CASSLRGFGNTIYF. The CDR3 nucleotides are TGTGCCAGCAGCTTACGCGGGTTTGGAAACACCATATATTTT.

This chain uses TRBV27 with TRBJ1-1; 9 bases map to TRBD1. The germline CDR1 and CDR2 sequences are MNHEY and SMNVEV (reference sequence). V shed 8 bases, J shed 5 bases, and the junction held 9 bases outside the gene matches. This CDR3 region has 14 residues. The CDR3 DNA is TGTGCCAGCGGCCAACAGGGGGCCGGTACTGAAGCTTTCTTT. Residues: CASGQQGAGTEAFF.

This sequence joins TRBV6-5 and TRBJ2-7; no definite D call. CDR1 and CDR2 from the germline V gene are MNHEY and SVGAGI. V was pared by 5 bases and J by 5 bases, with 7 bases between. There are 11 residues in the CDR3. The CDR3 DNA follows: TGTGCCAGCAGTGGGGTCAACGAGCAGTACTTC. Encoded protein: CASSGVNEQYF.

The chain employs TRBV5-1 and TRBJ1-6; D remains ambiguous. The CDR3 extends over 15 amino acids. Germline V gene sequence: CDR1 SGHRS, CDR2 YFSETQ. V shed 0 bases and J shed 7 bases, with 11 bases lying between them. In nucleotides, the CDR3 is TGCGCCAGCAGCTTGGCGTCCAGACCCAATTCACCCCTCCACTTT. Encoded protein: CASSLASRPNSPLHF.

The rearrangement joins TRBV29-1 to TRBJ2-1; 9 nucleotides match TRBD1. This CDR3 region has 14 residues. V was clipped by 5 bases and J by 3 bases; unmatched bases: 5. Germline CDR1 and CDR2: SQVTM and ANQGSEA. This chain's CDR3 is CSVRRQGGYNEQFF. The CDR3 DNA is TGCAGCGTTCGTAGACAGGGGGGCTACAATGAGCAGTTCTTC.

The chain couples TRBV29-1 to TRBJ2-5; D is tentatively TRBD1 or TRBD2 (5 bases each). The CDR3 totals 12 residues. Germline V gene sequence: CDR1 SQVTM, CDR2 ANQGSEA. The V end lost 2 bases, the J end lost 3 bases, and 7 bases lay between the germline ends. The CDR3 reads CSVERGEETQYF. The DNA for the CDR3 is TGCAGCGTTGAAAGAGGGGAAGAGACCCAGTACTTC.

This chain connects TRBV9 to TRBJ1-3; D not certain. The germline V and J ends were trimmed by 5 bases and 3 bases, with 3 bases remaining between them. The CDR3 loop spans 11 amino acids. CDR1 SGDLS and CDR2 YYNGEE come from the germline V gene. The CDR3 nucleotides are TGTGCCAGCAGTTTTGGAAACACCATATATTTT. It specifies CASSFGNTIYF.

This clone was seen a few times. CDR3 in amino acids: CASSMDFRAFF. In DNA, the CDR3 is TGTGCCAGTAGTATGGACTTTCGAGCTTTCTTT. The chain uses TRBV19 and TRBJ1-1; D uncertain. V shed 3 bases and J shed 10 bases, with 9 bases lying between them. This CDR3 has 11 amino acids. From germline, CDR1 is LNHDA and CDR2 SQIVND (reference sequence).

The chain couples TRBV5-6 to TRBJ2-4; D unresolved. Germline CDR1 reads SGHDT; CDR2 reads YYEEEE. Trimming stripped 0 bases from V and 14 bases from J, with 9 bases between. This CDR3 spans 11 amino acids. CDR3 nucleotide sequence: TGTGCCAGCAGCTTGGAAGGCCCTGAGTACTTC. This sequence encodes CASSLEGPEYF. Full variable domain (missing parts from reference TRBV5-6 and TRBJ2-4): DAGVTQSPTHLIKTRGQQVTLRCSPKSGHDTVSWYQQALGQGPQFIFQYYEEEERQRGNFPDRFSGHQFPNYSSELNVNALLLGDSALYLCASSLEGPEYFGAGTRLSVL.